This is a list of T cell receptor beta chains from one sample in a study of blood T cell repertoires in COVID-19. Generated by immunoSEQ multiplex PCR, the TCRdb table keeps only in-frame clones and is missing some. The sample holds about 200,000 clones, about 83% seen once. Sequencing input: PBMCs or T cells enriched from blood (not recorded which). These TCRs come from a middle-aged man with acute COVID-19. The CDR3 runs from the conserved cysteine through the conserved F or W. The D gene is left open where the match is weak. Clone size appears in some rows only: once, few, many, or a class for an expanded clone.

clone size | D gene | J gene | V gene | CDR3 protein | CDR3 DNA
- | - | TRBJ2-7 | TRBV6-1 | CASSEAPLQVFEQYF | TGTGCCAGCAGTGAAGCGCCACTGCAGGTTTTCGAGCAGTACTTC
- | TRBD2 | TRBJ2-7 | TRBV9 | CASSGGTRKDEQYF | TGTGCCAGCAGCGGGGGGACTAGAAAGGACGAGCAGTACTTC
- | - | TRBJ1-2 | TRBV15 | CATSRDNRDSGYTF | TGTGCCACCAGCAGAGATAACAGGGATTCTGGCTACACCTTC
- | TRBD2 | TRBJ2-1 | TRBV7-2 | CASSSGLAVVYNEQFF | TGTGCCAGCAGCTCCGGACTAGCGGTAGTTTACAATGAGCAGTTCTTC
- | TRBD2 | TRBJ2-1 | TRBV6-5 | CARPSGLYNEQFF | TGTGCCAGACCTAGCGGGCTATACAATGAGCAGTTCTTC
few | TRBD1 | TRBJ1-2 | TRBV2 | CASSEMKGTAGYTF | TGTGCCAGCAGTGAAATGAAGGGGACAGCTGGCTACACCTTC
- | TRBD1 | TRBJ2-7 | TRBV6-5 | CASSLTGAAYEQYF | TGTGCCAGCAGTTTAACAGGGGCGGCCTACGAGCAGTACTTC
- | - | TRBJ1-1 | TRBV9 | CASSGITGNTEAFF | TGTGCCAGCAGCGGGATAACAGGGAACACTGAAGCTTTCTTT
- | - | TRBJ2-1 | TRBV9 | CASSAPAGRGFNEQFF | TGTGCCAGCAGCGCCCCCGCAGGGCGGGGTTTCAATGAGCAGTTCTTC
- | TRBD2 | TRBJ2-5 | TRBV7-9 | CASSFPTSGRVPGTQYF | TGTGCCAGCAGCTTCCCGACTAGCGGGAGGGTCCCAGGGACCCAGTACTTC
- | - | TRBJ1-4 | TRBV9 | CASSVQGGSATNEKLFF | TGTGCCAGCAGCGTACAGGGAGGGTCTGCAACTAATGAAAAACTGTTTTTT
- | - | TRBJ1-2 | TRBV25-1 | CASSDRGYGYTF | TGTGCCAGTAGCGACCGTGGCTATGGCTACACCTTC
- | TRBD1 | TRBJ2-7 | TRBV5-1 | CASSYEGQGESEQYF | TGCGCCAGCAGCTACGAGGGACAGGGAGAATCCGAGCAGTACTTC
- | TRBD2 | TRBJ2-5 | TRBV7-2 | CASSLRAGGRRETQYF | TGTGCCAGCAGCTTACGGGCCGGGGGGAGGCGAGAGACCCAGTACTTC
- | - | TRBJ2-2 | TRBV21-1 | CASSKERPDRRTRPAGELFF | TGTGCCAGCAGCAAAGAAAGACCTGATAGAAGGACTAGACCAGCCGGGGAGCTGTTTTTT
once | TRBD1 | TRBJ2-7 | TRBV6-5 | CASSRTGGEIYEQYF | TGTGCCAGCAGCCGGACAGGGGGCGAAATCTACGAGCAGTACTTC
- | TRBD1 | TRBJ2-5 | TRBV20-1 | CSARGKQTQYF | TGCAGTGCCAGGGGGAAACAGACCCAGTACTTC
- | - | TRBJ1-5 | TRBV3-1/TRBV3-2 | CASSQDLGGTNQPQHF | TGTGCCAGCAGCCAAGATCTAGGAGGGACCAATCAGCCCCAGCATTTT
- | - | TRBJ1-2 | TRBV7-2 | CASSLPGRGVLTF | TGTGCCAGCAGCTTACCTGGGAGGGGCGTTCTCACCTTC
- | - | TRBJ2-2 | TRBV18 | CASAGVPIDGELFF | TGTGCCAGCGCCGGGGTACCTATTGACGGGGAGCTGTTTTTT
- | - | TRBJ1-5 | TRBV19 | CASSTDSMSQHF | TGTGCCAGTAGTACGGACAGCATGTCCCAGCATTTT
many | TRBD1 | TRBJ1-2 | TRBV5-4 | CASSSPLRDRGRSGYTF | TGTGCCAGCAGCTCCCCCCTCCGGGACAGGGGCCGCTCCGGCTACACCTTC
- | - | TRBJ1-1 | TRBV20-1 | CSASTMWEAFF | TGCAGTGCGTCGACAATGTGGGAAGCTTTCTTT
- | - | TRBJ2-2 | TRBV24-1 | CATTFAGELFF | TGTGCCACCACCTTCGCCGGGGAGCTGTTTTTT
- | - | TRBJ1-1 | TRBV5-4 | CASSLEGVFKAFF | TGTGCCAGCAGCTTGGAAGGGGTCTTTAAAGCTTTCTTT
- | - | TRBJ2-6 | TRBV27 | CASSPTGAGANVLTF | TGTGCCAGCAGCCCTACAGGCGCTGGGGCCAACGTCCTGACTTTC
- | TRBD2 | TRBJ2-2 | TRBV3-1/TRBV3-2 | CASSPLTSGREVGELFF | TGTGCCAGCAGCCCCTTGACTAGCGGGAGGGAGGTCGGGGAGCTGTTTTTT
- | TRBD1 | TRBJ1-1 | TRBV30 | CAWRLPGQGGAFF | TGTGCCTGGAGGCTACCGGGACAGGGTGGCGCTTTCTTT
- | TRBD2 | TRBJ2-1 | TRBV19 | CASSSGRLRTSGLNEQFF | TGTGCCAGTAGTAGCGGTCGTCTACGGACTAGCGGGCTCAATGAGCAGTTCTTC
- | - | TRBJ2-1 | TRBV5-1 | CASRSSGTGWKQFF | TGCGCCAGCAGATCTAGCGGGACAGGCTGGAAGCAGTTCTTC
- | - | TRBJ2-1 | TRBV10-3 | CAIRVSAGLDWDEQFF | TGTGCCATCAGGGTCTCGGCAGGGTTGGATTGGGATGAGCAGTTCTTC
- | TRBD2 | TRBJ2-3 | TRBV2 | CASSGLAGGPGTDTQYF | TGTGCCAGCTCCGGACTAGCGGGAGGGCCGGGCACAGATACGCAGTATTTT
few | - | TRBJ2-1 | TRBV7-2 | CASSLAWLNEQFF | TGTGCCAGCAGCTTAGCTTGGCTTAATGAGCAGTTCTTC
- | - | TRBJ2-5 | TRBV5-1 | CASSLGPGQETQYF | TGCGCCAGCAGCTTGGGGCCAGGGCAAGAGACCCAGTACTTC
once | TRBD2 | TRBJ2-3 | TRBV7-8 | CASSASGGSTDTQYF | TGTGCCAGCAGCGCTAGCGGGGGTAGCACAGATACGCAGTATTTT
few | - | TRBJ2-1 | TRBV7-2 | CASRGSPLSYNEQFF | TGTGCCAGCAGGGGCTCTCCCCTCTCCTACAATGAGCAGTTCTTC
once | TRBD1 | TRBJ2-7 | TRBV14 | CASSLTGTGVPEQYF | TGTGCCAGCAGCCTGACCGGGACAGGGGTGCCCGAGCAGTACTTC
once | - | TRBJ1-6 | TRBV6-1 | CASSDSLRPPLHF | TGTGCCAGCAGTGATTCATTGCGGCCACCCCTCCACTTT
- | - | TRBJ2-7 | TRBV23-1 | CASSQPRQDEQYF | TGCGCCAGCAGTCAACCGCGACAGGACGAGCAGTACTTC